This TCR beta chain emerged from a study of molecular identifiers for immune sequencing clone quantification. The V gene's germline CDR1 is SEHNR and CDR2 FQNEAQ (reference sequence). The CDR3 extends over 17 amino acids. In regard to this clonotype: A read error may produce the germline difference seen at one junction end.

TCRdb recomputed calls from the PCR reads with MiXCR, one row per CDR3 protein. The sample lists around 94,000 distinct CDR3 sequences, about 32% seen once, with about 9.7% in the top ten. The rearrangement links TRBV7-9 to TRBJ2-7; a possible D gene is TRBD2 (7 bases). This sequence was found in a human donor in good health. Some libraries in this study had Jurkat cell RNA spiked in. Sequenced input: naive CD8+ T cells from blood, with Jurkat cell RNA spiked in. Subset specified: FACS-sorted CD8+CD4-CCR7+CD45RA+ naive T cells. DNA of the CDR3: TGTGCCAGCAGCTCCCTGGGGGCAGGGGAGGGCCCCTACGAGCAGTCCTTC. It is translated as CASSSLGAGEGPYEQSF. Full variable domain (rest looked up from reference TRBV7-9 and TRBJ2-7): DTGVSQNPRHKITKRGQNVTFRCDPISEHNRLYWYRQTLGQGPEFLTYFQNEAQLEKSRLLSDRFSAERPKGSFSTLEIQRTEQGDSAMYLCASSSLGAGEGPYEQSFGPGTRLTVT.